This TCR beta chain derives from a study of technical replicates of blood from four donors. Repertoires were generated with immunoSEQ multiplex PCR, while TCRdb's copy carries only in-frame clones and drops some. Found here are under 90,000 clones, just under 97% of them singletons; the top ten hold approximately 0.21%. The germline V gene encodes CDR1 MNHNS and CDR2 SASEGT. V lost 3 bases to trimming and J lost 2 bases, with 20 bases between them. The CDR3 runs to 18 residues. Sequenced material: T cells isolated from PBMCs. V gene TRBV6-1 combines with J gene TRBJ2-4, with D possibly TRBD2 on 5 matching bases. The source is a human donor in good health. CDR3 loop: CASSDRASKGYSKNIQYF. The CDR3 DNA reads as TGTGCCAGCAGTGATAGGGCTAGCAAAGGTTACTCCAAAAACATTCAGTACTTC.